Listed here is a single T cell receptor (beta chain). The sample originates from a study of blood T cell repertoires in COVID-19. Study context: The United States, Italy and Spain supplied acute and convalescent COVID-19 samples.

The Seattle patients, enrolled during active infection, were followed longitudinally. From germline, CDR1 is SGHNT and CDR2 YYREEE (reference sequence). The V gene lost 4 bases and the J gene lost 1 base, with 11 bases spanning the gap. The CDR3 length is 14 residues. In the original workflow: It was from reference gene primer amplification that nucleated cell counts were estimated. Only in-frame clones appear in the TCRdb table, and some are missing; sequencing was by immunoSEQ multiplex PCR. Clone size and V and J calls were adopted from that table, with D and trimming inferred from the DNA. Of more than 150,000 clones in the sample, around nine tenths were seen once.

Sequencing used peripheral blood. The chain recombines TRBV5-4 with TRBJ1-1; D not certain. This clonotype originated in a woman in her 70s with COVID-19, enrolled during active disease. For the CDR3, the DNA is TGTGCCAGCAGCCCAAGGACTGCGAACACTGAAGCTTTCTTT. This translates into CASSPRTANTEAFF. Full variable domain (remainder filled in from reference TRBV5-4 and TRBJ1-1): ETGVTQSPTHLIKTRGQQVTLRCSSQSGHNTVSWYQQALGQGPQFIFQYYREEENGRGNFPPRFSGLQFPNYSSELNVNALELDDSALYLCASSPRTANTEAFFGQGTRLTVV.